The entry that follows covers one TCR beta chain sequence. Its binding antigen is unknown. No clone much larger than this one lies a single base away; base qualities are absent. The record originates from a study of shared clonotypes between healthy human individuals (dated by TCRdb to about 2020). With regard to the full study: A few men and two women, aged 18 to 49 years, made up the cohort. The study deeply sequenced blood TCR repertoires of about five healthy adults to estimate repertoire size and the extent of clonotype sharing between individuals. Leukapheresis yielded between about 0.85 and 10 billion PBMCs per donor. To increase sequencing depth and limit assay-specific biases, different laboratories used diverse techniques to prepare libraries and sequence TCR repertoires. For each donor, CD4 naive and CD4 memory were each given three plates, CD8 naive was given two plates, and CD8 memory was given one plate.

Study-wide findings and limitations: Rarefaction of sorted-subset datasets indicated incomplete sequencing despite the large sequencing depth. Sharing across several donors was observed for 4.5% to 6.5% of naive CD4, around 3.5% of naive CD8, 2% to 2.5% of memory CD4, and around 0.4% of memory CD8 clonotypes. The small number of donors limited the genetic and exposure-history diversity represented. Compared with non-shared clonotypes, clonotypes shared by all four sorted-subset donors had higher generation probabilities. Sampling was restricted to blood, and TCR repertoires in tissues likely differ from the TCR repertoires found in blood. Based on pairwise subsampling, the degree of clonotype sharing among donors was expected to be affected by sequencing depth. Larger estimated clonotype richness was generally found for naive subsets than for memory subsets.

TCR CDR3 regions were amplified from genomic DNA by multiplex PCR using the deep immunoSEQ assay. Genomic DNA extracted from each cell subset was distributed evenly over all wells of several immunoSEQ 96-well plates, and each plate served as one replicate. Each replicate PCR for sorted subsets received 150 to 250 ng genomic DNA, equal to tens of thousands of T cell genomes. The purified libraries were quantified using a Qubit 3.0 fluorometer, sized with a Bioanalyzer 2100, and then quantified again using the KAPA Library Quantification kit. Every immunoSEQ 96-well plate was sequenced on a dedicated single-read 150-cycle Illumina NextSeq 550 flow cell. As for the original processing: Because the immunoSEQ output included only junctional sequences and no quality scores, the filtering could not be the same as the filtering used for full-length reads. Sequences were annotated with PyIR, a Python wrapper for IgBLAST v1.9, and V/J genes and CDR3 were assigned using IMGT germline references. Reads were filtered out if the reads had weak V/J assignments (E-value above 1e-6), no CDR3, stop codons, out-of-frame junctions, or ambiguous translated residues. V3J clonotypes were defined by identical inferred V gene, J gene, and CDR3 amino acid sequence. Percentage overlap between repertoires was computed as shared unique clonotypes divided by the size of the smaller repertoire. Repertoire richness was assessed with RTK rarefaction, the Chao1 estimator, and Recon v2.1 estimates of unobserved clonotypes. Generation probabilities were computed with OLGA for all TCRbeta clonotypes obtained by the gDNA method from a handful of donors. TCRdb holds this immuneACCESS table with in-frame rearrangements only. Some clones are missing; in checked studies, unresolved V genes explain under half, and the rest has no known cause. V and J calls and clone size are copied from that table; D and trimming were computed from the DNA. This sample lists roughly 640,000 clones; roughly 70% were detected once. The leading ten clones occupy approximately 1.6% of the sample.

The donors were healthy, HIV-negative adults who had no recently reported acute infections or vaccinations. Every donor was a Caucasian adult living in Nashville, Tennessee, USA. CD4+ T cells were enriched by magnetic negative selection, after which naive cells were positively selected on CD45RA and the negative fraction was taken as the memory subset. Blood was obtained by leukapheresis, after which PBMCs were separated by Ficoll-Histopaque density gradient centrifugation and cryopreserved in liquid nitrogen vapor phase. Analytical flow cytometry was used to check the purity and quantity of each magnetically sorted T cell population. From each sorted fraction, genomic DNA was isolated and quantified by UV absorbance on a Nanodrop 2000c. Relative to germline, V is 8 bases shorter and J is 4 bases shorter, with 12 bases between their ends. As encoded in the germline V gene (reference sequence), CDR1 is LNHDA while CDR2 is SQIVND. The CDR3 has 14 amino acids, counting the end cysteine and phenylalanine. Of the read, only the CDR3 DNA is kept; its 42 bases are in frame from base 1.

Sequenced material: memory CD4+ T cells sorted from blood. Per the publication, the cell subset or site label means: CD45RA-negative fraction. The TCR comes from a woman aged 25-40 years in good health. The V and J segments used are TRBV19 and TRBJ2-6; TRBD2 could be the D gene, as 6 bases match. The DNA sequence follows: TGTGCCAGTGACGCTAGCGTCGGGGCCAACGTCCTGACTTTC. Its translation reads: CASDASVGANVLTF.